This T cell receptor beta chain was sequenced during a study of radiotherapy plus CTLA-4 blockade in lung cancer. Study in general: Objective responses emerged in about 20% of patients, and 31% attained disease control.

Findings of the study overall: Clones derived from tumor TCRs expanded in blood after radiotherapy plus ipilimumab. Reportedly, early blood T cell clone dynamics best predicted response, with interferon-beta.

Those patients who had chemo-refractory metastatic non-small-cell lung cancer were given focal radiation along with CTLA-4 blockade through ipilimumab. Germline lookup yields CDR1 GTSNPN and CDR2 SVGIG (reference sequence). V lost 0 bases, J lost 7 bases, and 10 bases lay in between. CDR3 length: 13 residues. Note on this clone: What it binds is unknown.

Measured with immunoSEQ multiplex PCR; TCRdb has only the in-frame clones, and not every one. The sample consists of 58,000 or so clones, less than 85% of them appearing once. The material was peripheral blood, obtained from a patient treated with radiotherapy plus ipilimumab. The sequence was collected from a human donor with non-small cell lung cancer who had a complete response to radiotherapy plus ipilimumab. The V gene is TRBV30, the J gene TRBJ1-5, with D possibly being TRBD1 (5 bases). Here the CDR3 reads CAWSVRGLQPQHF. CDR3 DNA: TGTGCCTGGAGTGTACGGGGACTCCAGCCCCAGCATTTT.